These 19 T cell receptor beta chains share one sample of origin, sequenced in a study of T-cell reconstitution after alpha-beta-depleted transplantation in children. Preparation of the TCRbeta library was carried out with unique molecular identifiers. Via MiXCR, TCRdb re-called the PCR reads, giving one row per CDR3 protein. This repertoire shows 700,000 to 850,000 distinct CDR3 sequences, 16% found once; its top ten account for just under 5%. This specimen consisted of PBMCs, mostly from graft donor cells, obtained 360 days after TCRalphabeta/CD19-depleted stem cell transplant. These receptors were obtained from a male patient younger than 18 who had a stem cell transplant for acute lymphoblastic leukemia, so the T cells may come from the graft donor.

This clonotype has more than one count but fewer than ten. The chain links TRBV27 to TRBJ2-1; possibly TRBD1 for D (6 bases). Germline loops: CDR1 MNHEY, CDR2 SMNVEV (reference sequence). V lost 2 bases and J lost 8, with 16 bases in between. This CDR3 spans 15 amino acids. CDR3 protein: CASSLGAGVTHEQFF. The CDR3 bases are TGTGCCAGCAGTTTAGGTGCAGGGGTGACCCATGAGCAGTTCTTC.

This clonotype was counted a few times. The chain employs TRBV2 and TRBJ2-5; unclear D gene. Germline-derived CDR1 and CDR2 are SNHLY and FYNNEI. CDR3 length: 13 residues. The V gene lost 1 base and the J gene lost 5 bases, with 8 bases spanning the gap. CDR3 sequence: CASSEVGRETQYF. The CDR3, as DNA: TGTGCCAGCAGTGAAGTCGGTAGGGAGACCCAGTACTTC.

V usage is TRBV18 and J usage is TRBJ2-7, with a weak D call TRBD2 (6 bases). CDR3 length: 15 residues. Germline loops: CDR1 KGHSH, CDR2 LQKENI. V was trimmed by 5 bases and J by 1 base, leaving 15 bases between them. The CDR3 sequence is CASSDRLVRSYEQYF. In nucleotides, the CDR3 is TGTGCCAGCTCAGACAGACTAGTAAGGTCCTACGAGCAGTACTTC.

This clonotype has ten or more counts. The junction and the germline gene differ at one end; a read error may be behind it. The chain couples TRBV27 to TRBJ2-1; D unclear. Germline V gene lookup returns CDR1 MNHEY and CDR2 SMNVEV (reference sequence). The CDR3 is 9 residues long. The CDR3 bases are TGTGCCAGCAGTTTATTCCCTCTCTTC. This sequence encodes CASSLFPLF.

This clonotype has more than one count but fewer than ten. The limits of the CDR3 on the DNA are not certain, so only TCRdb's listed CDR3 is given. V gene TRBV12-3 or TRBV12-4 combines with J gene TRBJ1-1; the table's D call, TRBD1, was not checked against the DNA. The CDR3 is made up of 13 amino acids, end residues included. This CDR3 reads CASILGANSEAFF.

This chain links TRBV4-1 with TRBJ2-5, with D perhaps matching TRBD2 (6 bases). Trimming removed 1 base from V and 2 bases from J, with 11 bases in between. The CDR3 runs to 15 residues. Germline assignment: CDR1 MGHRA and CDR2 YSYEKL. The CDR3 region has the DNA TGCGCCAGCAGCCAAGTGGGACTGGGGCAAGAGACCCAGTACTTC. This encodes CASSQVGLGQETQYF.

The chain recombines TRBV5-6 with TRBJ2-1, with D perhaps assigned TRBD1 or TRBD2 (6 bases each). V was trimmed by 2 bases and J by 11 bases, leaving 11 bases between them. Germline-derived CDR1 and CDR2 are SGHDT and YYEEEE. The CDR3 spans 12 residues. The CDR3 sequence is CASSLGGGKQFF. In DNA form, the CDR3 reads TGTGCCAGCAGCTTAGGAGGGGGTAAGCAGTTCTTC.

The chain joins TRBV4-1 to TRBJ2-1; maybe TRBD2 (5 bases). CDR3 size: 17 residues. V was shortened by 0 bases and J by 3 bases, with 15 bases between the two germline ends. CDR1 and CDR2 from the germline V gene are MGHRA and YSYEKL. The CDR3 coding sequence is TGCGCCAGCAGCCAAGAAGGCGGGCGGAAGGTCTACAATGAGCAGTTCTTC. It translates to CASSQEGGRKVYNEQFF.

The table lists this clonotype with a few counts. The chain is built from TRBV21-1 and TRBJ1-5. TRBV21-1 constitutes a pseudogene. This CDR3 region has 15 residues. The DNA for the CDR3 is TGTGCCAGCAGCCCCTACCTAAAGGGAGCTCAGCCCCAGCATTTT. It codes for CASSPYLKGAQPQHF.

The chain links TRBV7-8 to TRBJ1-1; unclear D gene. Trimming stripped 5 bases from V and 4 bases from J, with 17 bases between. In germline, CDR1 is SGHVS, CDR2 FQNEAQ. The CDR3 spans 15 residues. This chain's CDR3 is CASSPPRVLGTEAFF. In nucleotides, the CDR3 is TGTGCCAGCAGCCCCCCTAGGGTCCTCGGCACTGAAGCTTTCTTT.

In this sample, this clonotype turned up a few times. CDR3 DNA sequence: TGCGCCAGCAGCTTTTCCTTGGACAGGGGGCGCCACGAGCAGTACTTC. It yields the protein CASSFSLDRGRHEQYF. This chain connects TRBV5-1 to TRBJ2-7; 11 positions agree with TRBD1. The CDR3 has 16 amino acids. Germline V gene sequence: CDR1 SGHRS, CDR2 YFSETQ. Losses at the gene ends were 2 bases for V and 5 bases for J; bases not matched to a gene: 9.

The genes are TRBV11-1 and TRBJ2-1, with 10 bases aligning to TRBD2. This CDR3 comprises 19 residues. Per the germline V gene, CDR1 is SGHAT and CDR2 is FQDESV (reference sequence). J lost 5 bases, V lost 7 bases, and 20 bases had no gene match. The chain's CDR3 is CASTAPPTLAGEGHNEQFF. CDR3 nucleotides: TGTGCCAGCACCGCCCCCCCCACTCTAGCGGGAGAGGGGCACAATGAGCAGTTCTTC.

V gene TRBV9 combines with J gene TRBJ1-1, with 7 bases aligning to TRBD1. Germline trimming cut 3 bases from V and 4 bases from J; bases unmatched to any gene: 3. The germline V gene has CDR1 SGDLS and CDR2 YYNGEE. The CDR3 covers 13 residues. Written as DNA, the CDR3 is TGTGCCAGCAGCGACCACAGGGGCACTGAAGCTTTCTTT. Amino acid sequence: CASSDHRGTEAFF.

The chain recombines TRBV25-1 with TRBJ1-4; 9 bases map to TRBD1. The V and J ends lost 3 bases and 6 bases, in that order; junction bases with no gene match: 11. Looked up from germline, CDR1 is MGHDK and CDR2 is SYGVNS. There are 17 residues in the CDR3. The DNA of the CDR3 is TGTGCCAGCAGTGAGTTTACAGGGGGCGGCCTGGATGAAAAACTGTTTTTT. This gives the protein CASSEFTGGGLDEKLFF. The variable domain in full, with the rest retrieved from reference TRBV25-1 and TRBJ1-4, is EADIYQTPRYLVIGTGKKITLECSQTMGHDKMYWYQQDPGMELHLIHYSYGVNSTEKGDLSSESTVSRIRTEHFPLTLESARPSHTSQYLCASSEFTGGGLDEKLFFGSGTQLSVL.

This clonotype was observed at least ten times. The rearrangement joins TRBV12-3 or TRBV12-4 to TRBJ1-1, with no clear D. The length of the CDR3 is 16 residues. Trimming left V 1 base short and J 1 base short, with 13 bases between. CDR3: CASSLVGVLPNTEAFF. The CDR3 DNA is TGTGCCAGCAGTTTAGTAGGCGTCCTACCGAACACTGAAGCTTTCTTT.

This clonotype has a count of ten or more. The chain is built from TRBV12-3 or TRBV12-4 and TRBJ2-1; 7 bases fit TRBD2. The CDR3 length is 15 residues. Trimming removed 6 bases from V and 3 bases from J; junction bases left unmatched: 8. CDR3 residues: CASRATGGLYNEQFF. Here the CDR3 DNA reads TGTGCCAGCAGAGCTACGGGAGGTCTCTACAATGAGCAGTTCTTC.

This clonotype was observed a handful of times. The chain is built from TRBV10-3 and TRBJ1-3; 10 bases align to TRBD1. The CDR3 totals 14 residues. V shed 6 bases, J shed 4 bases, and the junction held 3 bases outside the gene matches. The germline V gene has CDR1 ENHRY and CDR2 SYGVKD. The DNA for the CDR3 is TGTGCCATCAGCCAGACAGGGGGCGGAAACACCATATATTTT. Its translation: CAISQTGGGNTIYF.

This rearrangement joins TRBV29-1 to TRBJ2-7, with TRBD2 matching 10 bases. The length of the CDR3 is 13 residues. Per the germline V gene, CDR1 is SQVTM and CDR2 is ANQGSEA. J was trimmed by 7 bases and V by 5 bases; bases with no gene match: 8. As DNA, the CDR3 is TGCAGCGTTCCCGGGACTAGCGCGGGAGAGCAGTACTTC. Encoded protein: CSVPGTSAGEQYF.

This chain joins TRBV12-3 or TRBV12-4 and TRBJ2-2; D might be TRBD1 (6 bases). The CDR3 contains 14 residues. Trimming removed 4 bases from V and 1 base from J, with 7 bases in between. The CDR3 DNA is TGTGCCAGCAGTTCAGGGGTGAACACCGGGGAGCTGTTTTTT. Amino acids: CASSSGVNTGELFF.